These T cell receptor beta chains were read from a single sample in a study of shared clonotypes between healthy human individuals. Clones were sequenced by immunoSEQ multiplex PCR, and TCRdb holds only the in-frame ones, with some missing. Of 2,500,000 or so clones listed, 85% to 95% were seen once; the top ten hold 0.37%. The specimen was naive CD4+ T cells from PBMCs. Source of these receptors: a man between 18 and 35 years old in good health. Some clones in this sample may be carry-over from other donors' samples. Both conserved end residues are trimmed from each CDR3.

V gene	J gene	CDR3 length	CDR3 protein
TRBV29-1	TRBJ1-2	10	SVQGRAMGYT
TRBV5-6	TRBJ1-1	13	ASSLYSTMNTEAF
TRBV5-6	TRBJ2-7	13	ASSLGAGRIYEQY
TRBV2	TRBJ2-5	14	ASRLSSGRDLRTQY
TRBV28	TRBJ2-1	13	ASDGSEKGTNEQF
TRBV5-1	TRBJ2-5	13	ASSSRGDTIETQY
TRBV2	TRBJ2-1	11	ASSPGSYNEQF
TRBV5-4	TRBJ2-7	14	ASRTTLAGARHEQY
TRBV18	TRBJ2-1	16	ASSRYQQGPSSYNEQF
TRBV7-2	TRBJ2-3	12	ASSLVVAPDTQY
TRBV5-1	TRBJ2-7	10	ASSFEGREQY
TRBV30	TRBJ2-1	9	AWSEINEQF
TRBV5-1	TRBJ2-7	13	ASSTEGRSPYEQY
TRBV6-1	TRBJ2-2	12	ASRLRGYTGELF
TRBV5-1	TRBJ2-2	14	ASSPPGQGNTGELF
TRBV7-9	TRBJ2-7	11	ASSLRGSYEQY
TRBV5-1	TRBJ1-3	12	ASRPNYSGNTIY
TRBV18	TRBJ2-1	12	ASSPQLAGDEQF
TRBV27	TRBJ2-2	12	ASSKKGITGELF